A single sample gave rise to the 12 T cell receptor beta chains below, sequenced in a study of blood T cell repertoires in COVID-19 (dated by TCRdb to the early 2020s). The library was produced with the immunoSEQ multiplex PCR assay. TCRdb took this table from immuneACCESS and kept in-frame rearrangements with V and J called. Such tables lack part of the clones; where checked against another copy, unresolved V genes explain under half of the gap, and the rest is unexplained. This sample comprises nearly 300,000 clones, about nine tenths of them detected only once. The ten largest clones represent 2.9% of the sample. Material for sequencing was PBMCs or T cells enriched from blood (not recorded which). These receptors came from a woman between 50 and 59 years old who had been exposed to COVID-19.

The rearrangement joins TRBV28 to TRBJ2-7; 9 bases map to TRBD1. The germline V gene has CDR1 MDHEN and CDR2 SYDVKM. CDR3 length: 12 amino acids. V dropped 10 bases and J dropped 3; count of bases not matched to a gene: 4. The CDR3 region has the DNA TGTGCCACCCGACAGGGGGACTACGAGCAGTACTTC. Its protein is CATRQGDYEQYF.

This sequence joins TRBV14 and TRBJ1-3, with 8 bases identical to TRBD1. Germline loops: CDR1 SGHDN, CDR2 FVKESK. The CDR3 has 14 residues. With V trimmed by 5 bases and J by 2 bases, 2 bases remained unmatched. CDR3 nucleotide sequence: TGTGCCAGCAGCGGCAGGGGGCCTGGAAACACCATATATTTT. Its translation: CASSGRGPGNTIYF.

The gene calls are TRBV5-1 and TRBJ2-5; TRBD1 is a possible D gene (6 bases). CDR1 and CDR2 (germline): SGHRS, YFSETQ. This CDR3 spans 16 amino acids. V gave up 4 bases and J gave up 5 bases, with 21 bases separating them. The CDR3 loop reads CASSRDAGDPGETQYF. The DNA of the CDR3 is TGCGCCAGCAGCCGGGACGCAGGGGACCCGGGTGAGACCCAGTACTTC.

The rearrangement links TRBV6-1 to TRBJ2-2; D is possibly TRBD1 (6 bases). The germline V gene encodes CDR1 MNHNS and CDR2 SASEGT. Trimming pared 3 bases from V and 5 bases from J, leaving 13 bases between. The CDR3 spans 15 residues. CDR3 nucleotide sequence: TGTGCCAGCAGTGAGCAGGGGTTTGGAACCGGGGAGCTGTTTTTT. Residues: CASSEQGFGTGELFF.

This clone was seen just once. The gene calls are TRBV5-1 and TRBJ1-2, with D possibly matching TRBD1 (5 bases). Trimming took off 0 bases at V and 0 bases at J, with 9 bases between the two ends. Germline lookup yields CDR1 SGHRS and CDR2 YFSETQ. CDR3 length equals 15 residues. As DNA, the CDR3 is TGCGCCAGCAGCTTGGCTGCAGGGACTAACTATGGCTACACCTTC. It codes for CASSLAAGTNYGYTF.

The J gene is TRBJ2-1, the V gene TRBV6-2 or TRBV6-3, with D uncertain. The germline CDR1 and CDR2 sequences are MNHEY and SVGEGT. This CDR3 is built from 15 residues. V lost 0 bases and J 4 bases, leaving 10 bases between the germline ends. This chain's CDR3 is CASSYSRVRYNEQFF. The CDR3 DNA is TGTGCCAGCAGTTACTCACGGGTCCGATACAATGAGCAGTTCTTC.

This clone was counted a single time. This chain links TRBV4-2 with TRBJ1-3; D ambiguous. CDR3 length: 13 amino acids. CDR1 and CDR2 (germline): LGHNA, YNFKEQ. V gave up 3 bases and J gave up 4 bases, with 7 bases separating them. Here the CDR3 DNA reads TGTGCCAGCAGCCACCCATCCGGAAACACCATATATTTT. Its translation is CASSHPSGNTIYF.

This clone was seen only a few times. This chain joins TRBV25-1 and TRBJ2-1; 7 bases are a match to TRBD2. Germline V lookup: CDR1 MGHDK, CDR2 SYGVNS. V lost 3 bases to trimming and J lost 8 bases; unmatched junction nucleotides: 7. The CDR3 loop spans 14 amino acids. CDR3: CASSEAGRVYEQFF. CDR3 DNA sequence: TGTGCCAGCAGTGAGGCAGGGAGGGTTTATGAGCAGTTCTTC. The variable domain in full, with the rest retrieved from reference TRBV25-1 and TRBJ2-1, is EADIYQTPRYLVIGTGKKITLECSQTMGHDKMYWYQQDPGMELHLIHYSYGVNSTEKGDLSSESTVSRIRTEHFPLTLESARPSHTSQYLCASSEAGRVYEQFFGPGTRLTVL.

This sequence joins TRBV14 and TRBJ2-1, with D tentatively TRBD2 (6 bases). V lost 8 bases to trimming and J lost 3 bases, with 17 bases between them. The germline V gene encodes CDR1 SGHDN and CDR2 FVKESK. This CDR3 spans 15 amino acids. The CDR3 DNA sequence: TGTGCCAGCGGGGGGTCCGGGACGAACTACAATGAGCAGTTCTTC. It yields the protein CASGGSGTNYNEQFF.

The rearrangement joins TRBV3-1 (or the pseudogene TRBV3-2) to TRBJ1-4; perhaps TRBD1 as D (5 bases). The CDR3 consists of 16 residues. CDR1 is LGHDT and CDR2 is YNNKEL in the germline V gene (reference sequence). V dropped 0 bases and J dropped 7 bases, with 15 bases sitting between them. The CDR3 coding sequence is TGTGCCAGCAGCCAAGATCTTGTGTCCAGGGCTGAAAAACTGTTTTTT. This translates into CASSQDLVSRAEKLFF.

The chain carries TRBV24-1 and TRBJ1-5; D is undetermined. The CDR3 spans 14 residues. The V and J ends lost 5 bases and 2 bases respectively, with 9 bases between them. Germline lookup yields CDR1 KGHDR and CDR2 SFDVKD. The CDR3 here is CATSGAEGNQPQHF. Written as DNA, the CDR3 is TGTGCCACCAGTGGCGCGGAGGGCAATCAGCCCCAGCATTTT.

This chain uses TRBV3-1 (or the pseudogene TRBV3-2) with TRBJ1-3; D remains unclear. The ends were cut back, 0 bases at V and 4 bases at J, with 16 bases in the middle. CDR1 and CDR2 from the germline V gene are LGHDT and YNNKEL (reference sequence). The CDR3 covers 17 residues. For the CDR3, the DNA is TGTGCCAGCAGCCAAGAGCCGCTCCTAGGCTCCGGAAACACCATATATTTT. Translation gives CASSQEPLLGSGNTIYF.